These T cell receptor beta chains were read from a single sample in a study of T-cell reconstitution after alpha-beta-depleted transplantation in children. Each CDR3 protein gets one entry after TCRdb re-called the PCR reads with MiXCR. The data hold about 400,000 distinct CDR3 sequences, with roughly 16% observed a single time. Sequenced here: PBMCs, mostly from graft donor cells, sampled 360 days after TCRalphabeta/CD19-depleted stem cell transplant. Source of these receptors: a boy in the first two years of life who had a stem cell transplant for Wiskott-Aldrich syndrome, so the T cells may come from the graft donor. The CDR3 runs from the conserved cysteine through the conserved F or W. Fields, in order: clone size, J gene, V gene, D gene, CDR3 DNA, CDR3 protein. The D gene is left open where the match is weak. Expanded clones are given a class, and other clones once, few, many or no size at all.

>.|TRBJ2-3|TRBV7-8|.
TGTGCCAGCAGTGAGCGGTTGTATACGCAGTATTTT
CASSERLYTQYF
>.|TRBJ2-1|TRBV20-1|.
TGCAGTGCTCCCCATGGCGGGATACCGAGAGCCTACAATGAGCAGTTCTTC
CSAPHGGIPRAYNEQFF
>.|TRBJ2-1|TRBV11-1|TRBD2
TGTGCCAGCAGCCAGGGACTAGCGGTGCCCCCGAAGTACAATGAGCAGTTGTTC
CASSQGLAVPPKYNEQLF
>.|TRBJ1-5|TRBV6-2/TRBV6-3|.
TGTGCCAGCAGTTACTACGGGGGGCTGGGCAATCAGCCCCAGCATTTT
CASSYYGGLGNQPQHF
>many|TRBJ1-6|TRBV7-8|.
TGTGCCAGCAGCTTGAGGGCAGTCCTGAGCTCCTATAATTCACCCCTCCACTTT
CASSLRAVLSSYNSPLHF
>.|TRBJ2-3|TRBV20-1|TRBD2
TGCAGTGCTAGTACTAGCGGGAGGGCCCAGAGCTTGGTTTGGGATCCAGATACGCAGTATTTT
CSASTSGRAQSLVWDPDTQYF
>.|TRBJ2-3|TRBV18|.
TGTGCCAGCTCACCATTCTCGGGAGCTAGCACAGATACGCAGTATTTT
CASSPFSGASTDTQYF
>few|TRBJ2-7|TRBV28|.
TGTGCCAGCAGTCCCTACCCAGGGAACCTACGACTCGACTTC
CASSPYPGNLRLDF
>.|TRBJ2-3|TRBV2|.
TGTGCCAGCAGGTGGAACACAGATACGCAGTATTTT
CASRWNTDTQYF
>.|TRBJ2-2|TRBV7-4|.
TGTGCCAGCAGATTATGGGGAACCGGGGAGCTGTTTTTT
CASRLWGTGELFF
>.|TRBJ2-2|TRBV19|.
TGTGCCAGTAGTCCTCCCCGGGTCCTGATTCCGGTCGGGGAGCTGTTTTTT
CASSPPRVLIPVGELFF
>many|TRBJ2-1|TRBV6-5|TRBD1
TGTGCCAGCACTCCGGGACCGGGACAGGGGTACTACAATGAGCAGTTCTTC
CASTPGPGQGYYNEQFF
>.|TRBJ2-4|TRBV4-1|TRBD2
TGCGCCAGCAGCCAAGAATCCTCCTACGGTAGCGGGAGTAAAAACATTCAGTACTTC
CASSQESSYGSGSKNIQYF
>few|TRBJ1-5|TRBV6-1|.
TGTGCCAGCAGTGAATTTCGGAGGGCCAGGGACAATCAGCCCCAGCATTTT
CASSEFRRARDNQPQHF
>few|TRBJ2-7|TRBV12-3/TRBV12-4|.
TGTGCCAGCAGCATCGGGACGGCCGTCCTCTCCTACGAGCAGTACTTC
CASSIGTAVLSYEQYF
>few|TRBJ2-7|TRBV3-1|.
TGTGCCAGCAGCCAAGGAATGACCGGGGACTACGAGCAGTACTTC
CASSQGMTGDYEQYF
>few|TRBJ2-7|TRBV12-3/TRBV12-4|.
TGTGCCAGCAGTTTCGGGACATGGTACGAGCAGTACTTC
CASSFGTWYEQYF
>.|TRBJ2-1|TRBV7-9|TRBD2
TGTGCCAGCATCCGGCGGGGACTAGAAGACAATGAGCAGTTCTTC
CASIRRGLEDNEQFF
>few|TRBJ2-5|TRBV29-1|.
TGCAGCGTTGTCAGGGTTGAGACCCAGTACTTC
CSVVRVETQYF
>few|TRBJ2-1|TRBV24-1|.
TGTGCCACCAGTGATTTGGCAGCGGTCAATGAGCAGTTCTTC
CATSDLAAVNEQFF
>.|TRBJ2-5|TRBV6-5|TRBD2
TGTGCCAGCAGTTTCCCGGGGGGGAGGGCGGAGACCCAGTACTTC
CASSFPGGRAETQYF
>.|TRBJ2-7|TRBV7-9|.
TGTGCCAGCAGCCCGTTCAGATTTTCAGGAGCTAAATACGAGCAGTACTTC
CASSPFRFSGAKYEQYF
>.|TRBJ2-7|TRBV4-1|.
TGCGCCAGCAGCCAAGATGTTCGGGACTCCTACGAGCAGTACTTC
CASSQDVRDSYEQYF
>many|TRBJ2-6|TRBV10-3|.
TGTGCCATCAGCCCTTCTGGTTGGGGGAGACACCAATCTGGGGCCAACGTCCTGACTTTC
CAISPSGWGRHQSGANVLTF
>.|TRBJ2-7|TRBV9|TRBD2
TGTGCCAGCAGCCGGGGACTAGCCGCCTACGAGCAGTACTTC
CASSRGLAAYEQYF
>few|TRBJ2-7|TRBV28|TRBD1
TGTGCCAGTTACGGACAGGGGAGCCGCTACGAGCAGTACTTC
CASYGQGSRYEQYF
>.|TRBJ2-4|TRBV2|.
TGTGCCAGCAGACCCACGGGGAAGGCGGCCAAAAACATTCAGTACTTC
CASRPTGKAAKNIQYF
>few|TRBJ2-5|TRBV25-1|.
TGTGCCAGCAGTTCTTTCAGGGGAGGGTATCAAGAGACCCAGTACTTC
CASSSFRGGYQETQYF
>few|TRBJ2-3|TRBV5-6|.
TGTGCCAGCAGCTTGGACCCCAGGGATACGCAGTATTTT
CASSLDPRDTQYF
>few|TRBJ2-1|TRBV12-3/TRBV12-4|TRBD2
TGTGCCAGCAGTTTCGATGGGGCCAGACTAGCGGGAGTTCTAAATGAGCAGTTCTTC
CASSFDGARLAGVLNEQFF
>many|TRBJ2-1|TRBV2|.
TGTGCCAGCAGTGAGATCCAGGGTTACAATGAGCAGTTCTTC
CASSEIQGYNEQFF
>.|TRBJ2-5|TRBV4-1|.
TGCGCCAGCAGCCAATCCTCCAGGGAAGAGACCCAGTACTTC
CASSQSSREETQYF
>few|TRBJ2-1|TRBV5-5|.
TGTGCCAGCAGAAATTGGGGGAGTGATGAGCAGTTCTTC
CASRNWGSDEQFF
>few|TRBJ2-1|TRBV7-8|TRBD2
TGTGCCAGCTCCCAAAGGGCTAGCGGGAGGGCGTACAATGAGCAGTTCTTC
CASSQRASGRAYNEQFF
>.|TRBJ2-1|TRBV5-1|.
TGCGCCAGCAGCACGGCGACAGTCGGAGCATACGTGTATGAGCAGTTCTTC
CASSTATVGAYVYEQFF
>once|TRBJ1-1|TRBV6-4|.
TGTGCCCCGAGGATGACTGAAGCTTTCTTT
CAPRMTEAFF
>few|TRBJ2-5|TRBV20-1|TRBD1
TGCAGTGGACAGGGGAGGAAGACCCAGTACTTC
CSGQGRKTQYF
>.|TRBJ2-1|TRBV7-6|.
TGTGCCTCAGCGGCGAGCTCCTACAATGAGCAGTTCTTC
CASAASSYNEQFF
>.|TRBJ1-2|TRBV4-3|.
TGCGCCAGCAGCCAAGGTACAGGGTTGTTATCGAACTATGGCTACACCTTC
CASSQGTGLLSNYGYTF
>few|TRBJ2-3|TRBV5-1|TRBD1
TGCGCCAGCAGCATCGGGACAGGGAGCACAGATACGCAGTATTTT
CASSIGTGSTDTQYF
>.|TRBJ2-2|TRBV28|TRBD1
TGTGCCAGCAGTTTATACAGGGGAATCAGTACGAGCGGGGAGCTGTTTTTT
CASSLYRGISTSGELFF
>.|TRBJ2-1|TRBV3-1|TRBD2
TGTGCCAGCAGCCCCGGACTAGCGGGGGTGAGGGGTGAGCAGTTCTTC
CASSPGLAGVRGEQFF